The 17 T cell receptor delta chains reported below all come from one sample, sequenced in a study of gammadelta T cells in human blood. TCRdb used CATT to re-call clones from the RT-PCR reads. The sample yields under 1,500 delta-chain clones, 25% to 30% seen once. The specimen sequenced was non-Vgamma9Vdelta2 gamma-delta T cells from fetal blood. These TCRs come from a human fetus.

The rearrangement joins TRDV3 to TRDJ2, with D tentatively TRDD3 (6 bases). V was trimmed by 3 bases and J by 5 bases, leaving 10 bases between them. The length of the CDR3 is 12 residues. Germline CDR1 TVYSNPD, CDR2 GDNSRS (reference sequence). The CDR3 loop reads CALGGLTAQLFF. The CDR3 DNA reads TGTGCCTTAGGGGGACTAACAGCACAACTCTTCTTT. Filled out from reference TRDV3 and TRDJ2, the complete variable domain reads CDKVTQSSPDQTVASGSEVVLLCTYDTVYSNPDLFWYRIRPDYSFQFVFYGDNSRSEGADFTQGRFSVKHILTQKAFHLVISPVRTEDSATYYCALGGLTAQLFFGKGTQLIVEP.

This clone is termed medium-sized. V is TRAV29/DV5 and J is TRDJ1; 10 bases match TRDD3. Germline V gives CDR1 NSMFDY, CDR2 ISSIKDK. The CDR3 is made up of 17 amino acids. The V and J ends lost 1 base and 0 bases, in that order; junction bases with no gene match: 9. The DNA of the CDR3 is TGTGCAGCAAGCTTTAAGGGGGATACGCGAGACACCGATAAACTCATCTTT. This translates into CAASFKGDTRDTDKLIF. Full variable domain (remainder filled in from reference TRAV29/DV5 and TRDJ1): DQQVKQNSPSLSVQEGRISILNCDYTNSMFDYFLWYKKYPAEGPTFLISISSIKDKNEDGRFTVFLNKSAKHLSLHIVPSQPGDSAVYFCAASFKGDTRDTDKLIFGKGTRVTVEP.

As to this clone: A much larger clone differs by one base, so this may be a read error. The same CDR3 arises from other DNA sequences in this sample as well. The V call is TRDV1, the J call TRDJ2; D perhaps matches TRDD3 (5 bases). CDR3 length equals 17 residues. Germline CDR1 and CDR2: TSWWSYY and QGS. Here the CDR3 DNA reads TGTGCTCTCGGGGAACTAGTTATCGGGAGTTTGACAGCACAACTCTTCTTT. Its translation: CALGELVIGSLTAQLFF.

By proportion, this clone is large (0.1 to 1%). This rearrangement joins TRDV1 to TRDJ1; 13 bases agree with TRDD3. Per germline, CDR1 TSWWSYY and CDR2 QGS. This CDR3 region has 23 residues. The V and J ends lost 3 bases and 3 bases, in that order; junction bases with no gene match: 25. Here the CDR3 DNA reads TGTGCTCTTGGGGAGACCTTTTTTCCTAATGCACTGGGGGATACGAGGAGTGCCGATAAACTCATCTTT. Encoded protein: CALGETFFPNALGDTRSADKLIF.

This clone is labeled large. The chain has TRDV3 and TRDJ2, with TRDD3 identical over 9 bases. The CDR3 contains 13 residues. The J segment lost 4 bases and the V segment lost 4 bases, leaving 4 bases of the junction unmatched. Germline CDR1 and CDR2: TVYSNPD and GDNSRS (reference sequence). CDR3 loop: CASKGDTTAQLFF. The CDR3 DNA reads TGTGCCTCTAAGGGGGATACGACAGCACAACTCTTCTTT. Full variable domain (rest looked up from reference TRDV3 and TRDJ2): CDKVTQSSPDQTVASGSEVVLLCTYDTVYSNPDLFWYRIRPDYSFQFVFYGDNSRSEGADFTQGRFSVKHILTQKAFHLVISPVRTEDSATYYCASKGDTTAQLFFGKGTQLIVEP.

Comment on this clone: This may stem from a read error, because a much larger clone lies one nucleotide away. J is TRDJ1 and V is TRDV1, with 9 bases matching TRDD3. V dropped 2 bases and J dropped 0; count of bases not matched to a gene: 7. Looked up from germline, CDR1 is TSWWSYY and CDR2 is QGS. The CDR3 has 17 residues. DNA of the CDR3: TGTGCTCTTGGGGAAAACGGGGGATACTTGTACACCGATAAACTCATCTTT. It encodes CALGENGGYLYTDKLIF.

By sample share, this clone is large (0.1 to 1%). This chain links TRDV2 with TRDJ3; 8 bases line up with TRDD3. This CDR3 is built from 18 residues. Looked up from germline, CDR1 is GEAIGNYY and CDR2 is EKD. V was pared by 6 bases and J by 0 bases, with 9 bases of the junction left unmatched. In DNA, the CDR3 is TGTGCCTGTTATGGACTGGGGGGGAGCTCCTGGGACACCCGACAGATGTTTTTC. Amino acids: CACYGLGGSSWDTRQMFF.

By sample share, this clone is medium-sized. The V call is TRDV1, the J call TRDJ1; maybe TRDD3 (6 bases). Germline CDR1 reads TSWWSYY; CDR2 reads QGS. V lost 4 bases and J lost 0, with 21 bases in between. CDR3 size: 18 residues. CDR3 in amino acids: CALGGSIGDPLYTDKLIF. Here the CDR3 DNA reads TGTGCTCTTGGGGGATCTATAGGGGATCCTTTGTACACCGATAAACTCATCTTT.

This chain uses TRDV1 with TRDJ1; no clear D gene. The CDR3 has 15 amino acids. V was trimmed by 4 bases and J by 0 bases, leaving 12 bases between them. CDR1 TSWWSYY and CDR2 QGS come from the germline V gene. CDR3 nucleotide sequence: TGTGCTCTTGGGGTTCTCCTCCCCTACACCGATAAACTCATCTTT. Its translation: CALGVLLPYTDKLIF.

This clone is large in the sample. This rearrangement joins TRDV1 to TRDJ1; 7 nucleotides align to TRDD2. This CDR3 region has 16 residues. V shed 7 bases and J 0 bases; nucleotides not matched to a gene: 11. Germline lookup yields CDR1 TSWWSYY and CDR2 QGS. In DNA form, the CDR3 reads TGTGCTCTTGCGCTTATTCCTACATTATACACCGATAAACTCATCTTT. This translates into CALALIPTLYTDKLIF.

Points on this clone: A much larger clone is a single base away; this may be a read error. V is TRDV2 and J is TRDJ2; 11 nucleotides agree with TRDD3. The V gene's germline CDR1 is GEAIGNYY and CDR2 EKD. This CDR3 region has 18 residues. DNA of the CDR3: TGTGCCTGTGACTTGGTCTTACTGGGGGATAGTTTGGCAGCACAACTCTTCTTT. Translating it yields CACDLVLLGDSLAAQLFF.

This clone is deemed medium-sized. This chain joins TRDV3 and TRDJ1; TRDD3 matches at 13 bases. Germline CDR1 and CDR2: TVYSNPD and GDNSRS (reference sequence). The trim removed 1 base at V and 4 bases at J, leaving 30 bases unmatched. The CDR3 sequence is 23 residues long. CDR3 loop: CAFTIQLLPYWGIRAPRVDKLIF. The CDR3 region has the DNA TGTGCCTTTACGATCCAACTACTTCCGTACTGGGGGATACGCGCCCCTCGCGTCGATAAACTCATCTTT.

This clone is classed as medium-sized. The gene calls are TRDV1 and TRDJ1; the D is unclear. This CDR3 contains 12 residues. Germline assignment: CDR1 TSWWSYY and CDR2 QGS. Deletions cut 0 bases from V and 8 bases from J, with 7 bases between. DNA of the CDR3: TGTGCTCTTGGGGAACTCCCCCAGAAACTCATCTTT. Translation: CALGELPQKLIF.

By share, this clone counts as medium-sized. The V call is TRAV23/DV6, the J call TRDJ1; tentatively, D is TRDD2 (6 bases). The CDR3 is made up of 19 amino acids. Germline V gene data show CDR1 as NTAFDY and CDR2 as IRPDVSE (reference sequence). CDR3: CAVGRDSYPGCPYTDKLIF. Here the CDR3 DNA reads TGTGCCGTGGGCAGGGATTCCTATCCCGGGTGTCCGTACACCGATAAACTCATCTTT.

This clone is medium-sized in the sample. The genes are TRDV1 and TRDJ3; possibly TRDD3 for D (5 bases). The CDR3 is made up of 19 amino acids. CDR1 TSWWSYY and CDR2 QGS come from the germline V gene. V lost 2 bases to trimming and J lost 0 bases, with 14 bases between them. The CDR3 coding sequence is TGTGCTCTTGGGGAAGTTTGGGATCCCAGCTCCTGGGACACCCGACAGATGTTTTTC. Translation gives CALGEVWDPSSWDTRQMFF.

A remark on this clone: This likely reflects a read error, since a far larger clone is one base away. The chain carries TRDV1 and TRDJ1; D uncertain. Germline values: CDR1 TSWWSYY, CDR2 QGS. Deletions cut 1 base from V and 1 base from J, with 25 bases between. The CDR3 spans 20 residues. The CDR3 bases are TGTGCTCTTGGGGAACAGCGGCGGCTGATCTACGGTAGTTCCACCGATAAACTCATCTTT. It specifies CALGEQRRLIYGSSTDKLIF.

By share of the sample, this clone is medium-sized (0.01 to 0.1%). This sequence joins TRDV1 and TRDJ2, with D perhaps assigned TRDD2 or TRDD3 (6 bases each). CDR3 size: 20 residues. The V end lost 0 bases, the J end lost 7 bases, and 27 bases lay between the germline ends. Per the germline V gene, CDR1 is TSWWSYY and CDR2 is QGS. The CDR3 here is CALGELVPFPRYWVRAQLFF. The CDR3 DNA is TGTGCTCTTGGGGAACTAGTCCCCTTCCCCAGGTACTGGGTAAGAGCACAACTCTTCTTT.